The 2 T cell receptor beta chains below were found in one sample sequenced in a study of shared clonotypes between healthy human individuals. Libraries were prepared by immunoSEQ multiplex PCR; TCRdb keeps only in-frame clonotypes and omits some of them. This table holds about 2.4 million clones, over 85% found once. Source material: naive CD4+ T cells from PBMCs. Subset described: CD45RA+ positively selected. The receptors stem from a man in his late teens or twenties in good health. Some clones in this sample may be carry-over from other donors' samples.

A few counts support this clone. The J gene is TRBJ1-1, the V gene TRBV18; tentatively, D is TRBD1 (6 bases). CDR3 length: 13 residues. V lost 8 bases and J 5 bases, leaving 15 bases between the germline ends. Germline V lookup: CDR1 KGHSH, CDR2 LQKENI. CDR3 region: CASTTGLETEAFF. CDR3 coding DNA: TGTGCCAGCACAACAGGGTTAGAAACTGAAGCTTTCTTT.

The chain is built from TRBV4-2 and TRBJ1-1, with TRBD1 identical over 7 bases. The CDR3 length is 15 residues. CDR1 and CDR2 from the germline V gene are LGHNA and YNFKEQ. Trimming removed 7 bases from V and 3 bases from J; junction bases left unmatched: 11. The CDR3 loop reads CASTPRVRGDTEAFF. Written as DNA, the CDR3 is TGTGCCAGCACCCCGAGGGTCAGGGGGGACACTGAAGCTTTCTTT.